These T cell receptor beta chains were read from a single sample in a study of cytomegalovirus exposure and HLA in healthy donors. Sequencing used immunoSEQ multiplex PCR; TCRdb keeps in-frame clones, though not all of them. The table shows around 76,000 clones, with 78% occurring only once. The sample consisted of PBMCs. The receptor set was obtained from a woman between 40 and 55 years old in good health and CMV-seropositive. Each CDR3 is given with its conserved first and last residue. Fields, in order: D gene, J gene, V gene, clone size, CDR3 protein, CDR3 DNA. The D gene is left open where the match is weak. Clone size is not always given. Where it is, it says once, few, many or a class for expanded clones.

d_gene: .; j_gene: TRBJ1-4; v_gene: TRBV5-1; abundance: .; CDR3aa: CASSFTDFNEKLFF; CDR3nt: TGCGCCAGCAGCTTCACAGATTTTAATGAAAAACTGTTTTTT
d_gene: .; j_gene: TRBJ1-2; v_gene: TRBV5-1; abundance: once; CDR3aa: CASSFSIARGYTF; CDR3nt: TGCGCCAGCAGCTTCAGCATTGCTAGGGGCTACACCTTC
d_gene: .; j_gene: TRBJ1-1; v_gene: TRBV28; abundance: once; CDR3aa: CASSLGGSQENTEAFF; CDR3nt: TGTGCCAGCAGTTTGGGGGGAAGCCAGGAGAACACTGAAGCTTTCTTT
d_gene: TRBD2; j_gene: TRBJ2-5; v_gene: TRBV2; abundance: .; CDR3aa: CASNPSGGWETQYF; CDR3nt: TGTGCCAGCAACCCTAGCGGGGGGTGGGAGACCCAGTACTTC
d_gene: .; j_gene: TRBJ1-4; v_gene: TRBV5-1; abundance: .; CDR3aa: CASTDQGATNEKLFF; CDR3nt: TGCGCCAGCACGGACCAGGGTGCAACTAATGAAAAACTGTTTTTT
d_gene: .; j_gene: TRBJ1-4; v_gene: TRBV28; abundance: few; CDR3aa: CASMTATNEKLFF; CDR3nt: TGTGCCAGCATGACAGCAACTAATGAAAAACTGTTTTTT
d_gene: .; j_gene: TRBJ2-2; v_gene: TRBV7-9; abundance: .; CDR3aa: CTSSLRSGELFF; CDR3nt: TGTACCAGCAGCTTAAGGAGCGGGGAGCTGTTTTTT
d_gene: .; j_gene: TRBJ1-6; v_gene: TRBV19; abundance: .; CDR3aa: CASSIPWQGRNSPLHF; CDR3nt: TGTGCCAGTAGTATCCCGTGGCAGGGCCGAAATTCACCCCTCCACTTT
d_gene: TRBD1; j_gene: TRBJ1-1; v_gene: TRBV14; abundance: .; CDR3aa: CASSLLIGQGNTEAFF; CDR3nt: TGTGCCAGCAGCCTTCTCATAGGACAGGGGAACACTGAAGCTTTCTTT
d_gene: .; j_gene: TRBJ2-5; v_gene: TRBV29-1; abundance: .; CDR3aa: CSVGSPSQETQYF; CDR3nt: TGCAGCGTGGGCAGCCCCTCCCAAGAGACCCAGTACTTC
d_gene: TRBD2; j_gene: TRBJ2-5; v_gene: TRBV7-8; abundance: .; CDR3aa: CASAPGTSGGFWGETQYF; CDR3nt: TGTGCCAGCGCACCCGGGACTAGCGGGGGGTTCTGGGGGGAGACCCAGTACTTC
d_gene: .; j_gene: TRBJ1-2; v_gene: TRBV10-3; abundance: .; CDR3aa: CAINEQGSTYGYTF; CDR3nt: TGTGCCATCAACGAACAGGGTTCCACCTATGGCTACACCTTC
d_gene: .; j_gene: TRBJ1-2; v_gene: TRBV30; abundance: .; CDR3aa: CAWSGTGGYTF; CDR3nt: TGTGCCTGGAGTGGAACGGGGGGCTACACCTTC
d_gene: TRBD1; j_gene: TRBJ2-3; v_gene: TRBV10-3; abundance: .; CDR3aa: CAISDGTASTDTQYF; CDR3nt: TGTGCCATCAGTGATGGGACAGCGAGCACAGATACGCAGTATTTT
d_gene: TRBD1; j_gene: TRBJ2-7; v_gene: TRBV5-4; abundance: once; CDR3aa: CASSLGGGQDVYEQYF; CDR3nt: TGTGCCAGCAGCTTGGGGGGTGGACAGGATGTATACGAGCAGTACTTC
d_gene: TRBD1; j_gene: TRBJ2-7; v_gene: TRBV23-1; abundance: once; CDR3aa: CARLRDRVHEQYF; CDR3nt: TGCGCCAGACTCCGGGACAGGGTCCACGAGCAGTACTTC
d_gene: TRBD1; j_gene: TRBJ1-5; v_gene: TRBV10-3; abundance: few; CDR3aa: CAISEIWAGGSPQHF; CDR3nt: TGTGCCATCAGTGAGATATGGGCAGGGGGCTCCCCCCAGCATTTT
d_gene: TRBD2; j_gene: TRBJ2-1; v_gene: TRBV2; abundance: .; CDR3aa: CASTGLAGDPTRNEQFF; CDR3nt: TGTGCCAGCACCGGACTAGCGGGGGATCCCACGCGGAATGAGCAGTTCTTC
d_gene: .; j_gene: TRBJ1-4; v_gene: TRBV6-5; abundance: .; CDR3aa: CASSYSSGINEKLFF; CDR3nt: TGTGCCAGCAGTTACTCGTCCGGGATTAATGAAAAACTGTTTTTT
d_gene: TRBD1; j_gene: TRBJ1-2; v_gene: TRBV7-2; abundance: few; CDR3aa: CASSFGPGQGVYGYTF; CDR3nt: TGTGCCAGCAGCTTCGGACCGGGACAGGGAGTCTATGGCTACACCTTC
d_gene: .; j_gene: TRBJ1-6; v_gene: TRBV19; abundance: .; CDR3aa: CASSIRQALASSYNSPLHF; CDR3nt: TGTGCCAGTAGTATCCGACAGGCCCTTGCGAGCTCCTATAATTCACCCCTCCACTTT
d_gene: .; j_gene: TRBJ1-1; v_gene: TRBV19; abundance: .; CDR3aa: CASRQSNTEAFF; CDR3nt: TGTGCCAGCCGACAGTCGAACACTGAAGCTTTCTTT
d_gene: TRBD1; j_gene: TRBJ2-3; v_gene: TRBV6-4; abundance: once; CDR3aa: CASSDSGGQGADTQYF; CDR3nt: TGTGCCAGCAGTGACTCGGGGGGACAGGGGGCAGATACGCAGTATTTT
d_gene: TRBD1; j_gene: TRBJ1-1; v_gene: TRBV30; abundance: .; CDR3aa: CAWSRQGADRTEAFF; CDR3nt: TGTGCCTGGAGTCGACAGGGGGCCGATCGCACTGAAGCTTTCTTT
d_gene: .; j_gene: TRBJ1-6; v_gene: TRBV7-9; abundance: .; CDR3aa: CASSLGLRGTLHF; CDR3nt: TGTGCCAGCAGCTTAGGATTAAGGGGAACCCTCCACTTT
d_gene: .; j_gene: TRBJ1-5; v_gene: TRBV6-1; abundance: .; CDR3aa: CASSDNSNQPQHF; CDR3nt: TGTGCCAGCAGTGATAATAGCAATCAGCCCCAGCATTTT
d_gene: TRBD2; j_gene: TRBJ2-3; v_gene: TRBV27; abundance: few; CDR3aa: CASSFSSGGANTQYF; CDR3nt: TGTGCCAGCAGTTTTTCTAGCGGGGGGGCAAATACGCAGTATTTT
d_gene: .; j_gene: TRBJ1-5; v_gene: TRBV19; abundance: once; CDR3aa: CASSTGGVFGGQPQHF; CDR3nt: TGTGCCAGTAGTACGGGGGGCGTCTTTGGTGGTCAGCCCCAGCATTTT
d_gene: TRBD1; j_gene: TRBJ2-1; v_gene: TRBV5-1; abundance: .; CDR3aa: CASSPVPGQGANEQFF; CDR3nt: TGCGCCAGCAGCCCAGTCCCGGGACAGGGGGCGAATGAGCAGTTCTTC
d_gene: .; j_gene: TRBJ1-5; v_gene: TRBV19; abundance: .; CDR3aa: CASSQRQASNQPQHF; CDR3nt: TGTGCCAGTAGCCAGAGACAGGCTAGCAATCAGCCCCAGCATTTT
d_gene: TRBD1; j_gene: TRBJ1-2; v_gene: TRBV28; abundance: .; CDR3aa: CASSLTRGVNYGYTF; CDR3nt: TGTGCCAGCAGTTTAACCAGGGGGGTAAACTATGGCTACACCTTC
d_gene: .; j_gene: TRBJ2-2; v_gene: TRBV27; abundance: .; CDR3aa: CASSFRVMNTGELFF; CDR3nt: TGTGCCAGCAGTTTCCGCGTCATGAACACCGGGGAGCTGTTTTTT
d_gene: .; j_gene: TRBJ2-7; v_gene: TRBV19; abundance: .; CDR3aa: CASSLNGVYEQYF; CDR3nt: TGTGCCAGTAGTCTGAACGGGGTCTACGAGCAGTACTTC
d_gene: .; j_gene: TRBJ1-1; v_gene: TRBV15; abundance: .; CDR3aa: CATSFGQFSTEAFF; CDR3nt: TGTGCCACCAGCTTCGGACAATTTTCCACTGAAGCTTTCTTT
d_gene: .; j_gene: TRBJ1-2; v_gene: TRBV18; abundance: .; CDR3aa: CASSPAGTGEGYTF; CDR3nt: TGTGCCAGCTCACCGGCCGGGACTGGTGAGGGCTACACCTTC
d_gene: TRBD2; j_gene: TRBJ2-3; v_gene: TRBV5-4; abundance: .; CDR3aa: CASSLAGGGAQDTQYF; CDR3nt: TGTGCCAGCAGCTTGGCTGGCGGGGGGGCACAAGATACGCAGTATTTT
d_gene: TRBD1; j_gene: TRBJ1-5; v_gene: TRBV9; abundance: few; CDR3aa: CASSVGGQGYQPQHF; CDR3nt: TGTGCCAGCAGCGTAGGGGGACAGGGATATCAGCCCCAGCATTTT
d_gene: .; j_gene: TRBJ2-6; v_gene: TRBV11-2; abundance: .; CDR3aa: CASSLAGANVLTF; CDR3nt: TGTGCCAGCAGCTTAGCAGGGGCCAACGTCCTGACTTTC
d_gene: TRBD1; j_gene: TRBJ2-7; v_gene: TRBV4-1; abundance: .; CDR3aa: CASSRAGTGRHEQYF; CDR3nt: TGCGCCAGCAGCCGAGCCGGGACAGGGAGGCACGAGCAGTACTTC
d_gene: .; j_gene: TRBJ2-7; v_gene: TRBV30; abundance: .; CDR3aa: CAWSGPGYEQYF; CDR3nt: TGTGCCTGGAGCGGCCCAGGATACGAGCAGTACTTC
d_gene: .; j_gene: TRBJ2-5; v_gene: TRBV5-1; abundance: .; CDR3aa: CASSRVSQETQYF; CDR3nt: TGCGCCAGCAGCCGGGTGTCCCAAGAGACCCAGTACTTC
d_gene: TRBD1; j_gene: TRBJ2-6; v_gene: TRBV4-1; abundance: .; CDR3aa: CASSHRQGASSGANVLTF; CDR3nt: TGCGCCAGCAGCCATCGACAGGGGGCGTCCTCTGGGGCCAACGTCCTGACTTTC
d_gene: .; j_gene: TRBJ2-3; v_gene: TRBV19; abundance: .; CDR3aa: CASSRGQGPRDTQYF; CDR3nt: TGTGCCAGTAGTCGTGGGCAGGGGCCTCGGGATACGCAGTATTTT
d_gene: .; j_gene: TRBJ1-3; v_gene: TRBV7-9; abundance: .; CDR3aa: CASSLWTAASGNTIYF; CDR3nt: TGTGCCAGCAGCTTATGGACAGCAGCCTCTGGAAACACCATATATTTT
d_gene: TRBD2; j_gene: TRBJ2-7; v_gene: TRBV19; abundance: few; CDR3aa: CASSPRASGAFSYEQYF; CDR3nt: TGTGCCAGTAGCCCTAGGGCTAGCGGGGCCTTTTCCTACGAGCAGTACTTC
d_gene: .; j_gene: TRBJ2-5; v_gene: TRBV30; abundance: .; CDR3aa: CAWSTDQETQYF; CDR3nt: TGTGCCTGGAGCACAGATCAAGAGACCCAGTACTTC